A selection of T cell receptor beta chains follows, all from one sample in a study of blood T cell repertoires in COVID-19. Repertoires were generated with immunoSEQ multiplex PCR, while TCRdb's copy carries only in-frame clones and drops some. The table has more than 150,000 clones, 65% to 85% seen once; the top ten hold about 18%. The sequencing sample was made of peripheral blood. Receptors originate from a man in his 60s with active or convalescent COVID-19. Each CDR3 is given with its conserved first and last residue. A D gene is named only where the DNA matches it firmly. Expanded clones are given a class, and other clones once, few, many or no size at all.

v_call	j_call	d_call	clone_size	cdr3_aa	cdr3_nt
TRBV6-5	TRBJ1-2	.	.	CASRGAGNYGYTF	TGTGCCAGCAGGGGGGCAGGGAACTATGGCTACACCTTC
TRBV2	TRBJ1-2	TRBD1	.	CASKSTGGYYGYTF	TGTGCCAGCAAATCAACAGGGGGCTACTATGGCTACACCTTC
TRBV7-9	TRBJ2-1	TRBD2	.	CASSFSGSSNEQFF	TGTGCCAGCAGCTTTAGCGGGAGTTCAAATGAGCAGTTCTTC
TRBV7-2	TRBJ1-6	TRBD1	.	CASSPRTGTNNSPLHF	TGTGCCAGCAGCCCCCGGACAGGGACAAATAATTCACCCCTCCACTTT
TRBV11-2	TRBJ2-1	TRBD2	.	CASSSRGGLANEQFF	TGTGCCAGCAGCTCGAGGGGTGGACTAGCCAATGAGCAGTTCTTC
TRBV5-1	TRBJ2-2	.	.	CASSLDGYTGELFF	TGCGCCAGCAGCTTGGACGGGTACACCGGGGAGCTGTTTTTT
TRBV27	TRBJ1-5	TRBD1	few	CASSDRARNQPQHF	TGTGCCAGCTCAGACAGGGCTCGCAATCAGCCCCAGCATTTT
TRBV5-4	TRBJ2-2	TRBD1	.	CASSHGGRGQTGELFF	TGTGCCAGCAGCCACGGTGGCAGGGGGCAGACCGGGGAGCTGTTTTTT
TRBV6-1	TRBJ2-5	.	.	CASSETRAQETQYF	TGTGCCAGCAGTGAAACTCGCGCCCAAGAGACCCAGTACTTC
TRBV10-1	TRBJ2-1	TRBD2	.	CASWTSGSHNEQFF	TGCGCCAGCTGGACTAGCGGGAGCCACAATGAGCAGTTCTTC
TRBV29-1	TRBJ1-3	.	.	CSVEDQGGLGNTIYF	TGCAGCGTTGAAGATCAGGGCGGTCTGGGAAACACCATATATTTT
TRBV7-2	TRBJ2-3	TRBD1	.	CASSLDRGKTDTQYF	TGTGCCAGCAGCTTAGACAGGGGAAAGACAGATACGCAGTATTTT
TRBV3-1/TRBV3-2	TRBJ2-5	TRBD1	.	CASSQDRLETQYF	TGTGCCAGCAGCCAGGACAGGCTAGAGACCCAGTACTTC
TRBV27	TRBJ2-7	TRBD1	few	CASTRDSTLSYEQYF	TGTGCCAGCACTAGGGACAGCACACTCTCCTACGAGCAGTACTTC
TRBV28	TRBJ1-4	.	once	CASSLVGGAGEKLFF	TGTGCCAGCAGCCTAGTTGGGGGCGCGGGTGAAAAACTGTTTTTT
TRBV3-1/TRBV3-2	TRBJ2-5	.	.	CASSQAGETQYF	TGTGCCAGCAGCCAAGCCGGGGAGACCCAGTACTTC
TRBV27	TRBJ2-6	TRBD2	.	CASGGGLAGANVLTF	TGTGCCAGCGGGGGAGGGTTGGCTGGGGCCAACGTCCTGACTTTC
TRBV2	TRBJ1-5	TRBD1	few	CASSTTGEQPQHF	TGTGCCAGCAGTACTACAGGGGAACAGCCCCAGCATTTT
TRBV15	TRBJ1-1	.	.	CATSRDLGASAFF	TGTGCCACCAGCAGAGATCTGGGGGCGTCAGCTTTCTTT
TRBV7-3	TRBJ1-3	.	.	CASSSPEIGNTIYF	TGTGCCAGCAGCTCACCAGAAATAGGAAACACCATATATTTT
TRBV5-6	TRBJ2-7	.	few	CASSFGTYEQYF	TGTGCCAGCAGCTTCGGGACCTACGAGCAGTACTTC
TRBV6-5	TRBJ2-7	.	.	CASSYSNRGYEQYF	TGTGCCAGCAGTTACTCCAATAGGGGCTACGAGCAGTACTTC
TRBV9	TRBJ2-5	TRBD2	few	CASSPVGAGGQETQYF	TGTGCCAGCAGCCCGGTGGGAGCGGGAGGCCAAGAGACCCAGTACTTC
TRBV2	TRBJ2-1	.	.	CASSEDSWWEQFF	TGTGCCAGCAGTGAGGACTCCTGGTGGGAGCAGTTCTTC
TRBV2	TRBJ1-6	TRBD1	.	CASTRDSPNSPLHF	TGTGCCAGCACCCGGGACAGCCCTAATTCACCCCTCCACTTT
TRBV7-2	TRBJ2-2	.	once	CASSPRGPPSTGELFF	TGTGCCAGCAGCCCGAGAGGTCCCCCGAGCACCGGGGAGCTGTTTTTT
TRBV29-1	TRBJ1-4	TRBD1	.	CSASTGTGGATNEKLFF	TGCAGCGCAAGCACCGGGACAGGGGGCGCGACTAATGAAAAACTGTTTTTT
TRBV18	TRBJ1-5	TRBD1	.	CASSPTGDPGPQHF	TGTGCCAGCTCACCGACAGGGGACCCTGGGCCCCAGCATTTT
TRBV7-9	TRBJ2-7	.	.	CASSLAELAREQYF	TGTGCCAGCAGCTTAGCTGAGCTAGCAAGGGAGCAGTACTTC
TRBV28	TRBJ2-3	TRBD2	.	CASRPPAGVGTDTQYF	TGTGCCAGCAGGCCCCCAGCGGGAGTAGGGACAGATACGCAGTATTTT
TRBV5-5	TRBJ2-1	.	.	CASSLAGGRAGGPYNEQFF	TGTGCCAGCAGCTTGGCCGGGGGCAGGGCAGGGGGTCCATACAATGAGCAGTTCTTC
TRBV18	TRBJ2-7	.	few	CASSPNPKYEQYF	TGTGCCAGCTCACCCAATCCCAAATACGAGCAGTACTTC
TRBV28	TRBJ2-5	.	.	CATEAGSETQYF	TGTGCCACCGAAGCGGGCTCAGAGACCCAGTACTTC
TRBV5-4	TRBJ1-6	TRBD1	once	CASSLGTGNSPLHF	TGTGCCAGCAGCTTGGGGACAGGCAATTCACCCCTCCACTTT
TRBV11-2	TRBJ2-1	.	few	CASSPLGRGGEQFF	TGTGCCAGCAGCCCTCTTGGGAGAGGAGGTGAGCAGTTCTTC
TRBV14	TRBJ2-7	.	.	CASSPRATEQYF	TGTGCCAGCAGCCCCCGAGCCACGGAGCAGTACTTC
TRBV28	TRBJ2-7	TRBD1	.	CASTPDRAHEQYF	TGTGCCAGCACCCCGGACAGGGCTCACGAGCAGTACTTC
TRBV7-2	TRBJ2-5	.	.	CASSLGTIYQETQYF	TGTGCCAGCAGCTTAGGGACTATCTACCAAGAGACCCAGTACTTC
TRBV5-6	TRBJ2-2	TRBD2	.	CASSLGPAGAGGELFF	TGTGCCAGCAGCTTGGGGCCAGCGGGAGCTGGCGGGGAGCTGTTTTTT
TRBV5-1	TRBJ2-7	TRBD1	.	CASSLDREEGEQYF	TGCGCCAGCAGCCTGGACAGGGAAGAGGGCGAGCAGTACTTC
TRBV6-5	TRBJ1-4	TRBD1	.	CASSPDRVEEKLFF	TGTGCCAGCAGCCCGGACAGGGTGGAAGAAAAACTGTTTTTT
TRBV9	TRBJ2-1	.	few	CASSVSWRGYNEQFF	TGTGCCAGCAGCGTAAGCTGGAGAGGATACAATGAGCAGTTCTTC
TRBV6-6	TRBJ2-7	TRBD1	few	CASRPGQGAGEQYF	TGTGCCAGCAGACCGGGACAGGGGGCAGGGGAGCAGTACTTC
TRBV4-2	TRBJ2-1	.	.	CASSQDVGFYNEQFF	TGTGCCAGCAGCCAAGATGTCGGGTTCTACAATGAGCAGTTCTTC
TRBV28	TRBJ2-7	TRBD1	.	CASRTGQTYEQYF	TGTGCCAGCAGAACGGGACAGACCTACGAGCAGTACTTC
TRBV3-1/TRBV3-2	TRBJ2-3	TRBD2	.	CASSHRSGTSGMTTQYF	TGTGCCAGCAGCCATCGATCCGGGACTAGCGGTATGACTACGCAGTATTTT
TRBV25-1	TRBJ2-7	.	.	CASMRDSYEQYF	TGTGCCAGCATGAGAGACAGCTACGAGCAGTACTTC
TRBV5-1	TRBJ2-3	.	.	CASSYATSRTDTQYF	TGCGCCAGCAGCTATGCAACGAGTCGCACAGATACGCAGTATTTT
TRBV9	TRBJ2-7	TRBD1	.	CASSGGDGTGVTYEQYF	TGTGCCAGCAGCGGTGGGGACGGGACAGGGGTTACCTACGAGCAGTACTTC
TRBV6-4	TRBJ2-2	.	.	CASSVDRDTGELFF	TGTGCCAGCAGTGTAGACAGAGACACCGGGGAGCTGTTTTTT
TRBV11-2	TRBJ2-3	.	.	CASSLNGAGTDTQYF	TGTGCCAGCAGCTTAAATGGGGCTGGGACAGATACGCAGTATTTT
TRBV15	TRBJ2-5	TRBD1	.	CATSVGTGDQETQYF	TGTGCCACCAGCGTTGGGACAGGGGACCAAGAGACCCAGTACTTC
TRBV11-2	TRBJ1-1	.	.	CASSPGNTEAFF	TGTGCCAGCAGCCCGGGGAACACTGAAGCTTTCTTT
TRBV19	TRBJ1-2	.	.	CASSPKGRGNYGYTF	TGTGCCAGTAGTCCCAAAGGGAGGGGGAACTATGGCTACACCTTC
TRBV4-3	TRBJ2-6	TRBD2	once	CASSQVRGAHFSGANVLTF	TGCGCCAGCAGCCAAGTGCGGGGGGCGCATTTCTCTGGGGCCAACGTCCTGACTTTC
TRBV19	TRBJ1-3	TRBD1	.	CASSPTGPGNTIYF	TGTGCCAGTAGTCCGACAGGGCCTGGAAACACCATATATTTT
TRBV5-4	TRBJ2-3	TRBD2	once	CASSLGTSGSISDTQYF	TGTGCCAGCAGCTTGGGGACTAGCGGGAGTATCTCAGATACGCAGTATTTT